Listed below are T cell receptor beta chains from one sample, sequenced in a study of T cell responses to AZD1222 COVID-19 vaccine. Method: immunoSEQ multiplex PCR; TCRdb's copy keeps in-frame clones and lacks some. Of roughly 150,000 clones in the sample, 90% were seen once. The sample consisted of peripheral blood, taken on day 0 of AZD1222 vaccination. The receptor set was obtained from an adult in good health. Both conserved end residues are trimmed from each CDR3. Fields, in order: V gene, J gene, CDR3 protein.

>TRBV11-2|TRBJ2-1
ASRGLAKPYNEQF
>TRBV5-1|TRBJ2-3
ASSSNGLAGGKEADTQY
>TRBV14|TRBJ2-7
ASSQFISYEQY
>TRBV30|TRBJ1-1
AWSQTPGGTEAF
>TRBV15|TRBJ1-3
ATSRRQGTIAGNTIY
>TRBV4-2|TRBJ2-3
ASSQDGTSGSDTQY
>TRBV9|TRBJ1-1
ASSASDSIRTEAF
>TRBV12-3/TRBV12-4|TRBJ1-2
ASSLSGGEGYT
>TRBV5-8|TRBJ2-7
ASSLSAIAGGGSYEQY
>TRBV5-1|TRBJ2-2
ASSLAGRASTGELF
>TRBV6-2/TRBV6-3|TRBJ1-2
ASSYSTGGYT
>TRBV6-2/TRBV6-3|TRBJ1-1
ASSNTPGEDTEAF
>TRBV18|TRBJ2-7
ASSRGQGPYEQY
>TRBV28|TRBJ1-2
ASSLGRGYT
>TRBV5-4|TRBJ1-1
ASSLGQGSTEAF
>TRBV7-3|TRBJ2-3
ASSLTSSGNQDTQY
>TRBV19|TRBJ1-5
ASSEYPDKDNQPQH
>TRBV4-1|TRBJ1-2
ASSQGRQAGLIYGYT
>TRBV28|TRBJ2-5
ASSLNAETQY
>TRBV19|TRBJ1-4
ASSISRQATNEKLF
>TRBV2|TRBJ2-1
ASRILAGGDNEQF
>TRBV6-2/TRBV6-3|TRBJ2-3
ASSPLAGGTDTQY
>TRBV27|TRBJ1-1
ASFRDTEAF
>TRBV9|TRBJ2-1
ASSAEPGPEQF
>TRBV4-2|TRBJ2-1
ASSPTGNLLYNEQF
>TRBV9|TRBJ2-5
ASSVMDGIGETQY
>TRBV4-1|TRBJ2-7
ASSQDLGLAGSQSPSLREQY
>TRBV5-1|TRBJ1-2
ASSHGTDVWGYT
>TRBV5-4|TRBJ1-2
ASSRETGTIYGYT
>TRBV5-6|TRBJ1-2
ASSKDRGSGGYT
>TRBV3-1/TRBV3-2|TRBJ1-5
ASSQGWGPDQPQH
>TRBV5-4|TRBJ2-3
ASSLESPLYTDTQY
>TRBV28|TRBJ1-2
ASRDRDGYFYGYT
>TRBV28|TRBJ2-1
ASSYPQELASEQF
>TRBV5-1|TRBJ1-1
ASSLAWVGEFTEAF
>TRBV6-5|TRBJ2-7
ASSSGRTSAIYEQY
>TRBV29-1|TRBJ2-5
SVGMRLVQETQY
>TRBV6-2/TRBV6-3|TRBJ2-5
ASSYSGVGETQY
>TRBV4-2|TRBJ2-1
ASSQEVLAGGPGEQF
>TRBV14|TRBJ1-3
ASSQDLGSSGNTIY
>TRBV5-4|TRBJ1-3
ASSRGISGNTIY
>TRBV14|TRBJ2-1
ASSQGPVAGAPL
>TRBV7-2|TRBJ1-5
ASSGDSNQPQH